Many counts were recorded for the clone carrying this TCR beta chain. What it binds is unknown. Isolation of naive CD8 T cells was achieved by sorting on a CD8+CD4-CCR7+CD45RA+ phenotype. With listed TCR primers and previously described methods, bulk TCR libraries were prepared. TCRdb processed the PCR reads anew with MiXCR; each CDR3 protein has one entry. The sample includes hundreds of thousands of distinct CDR3 sequences, about 25% of them seen just once. This entry belongs to a study of molecular identifiers for immune sequencing clone quantification. Study-wide results and limits: Sizes of clones that are highly expanded could be underestimated (if identical TCR molecules share a barcode).

Trimming removed 0 bases at V and 5 bases at J, with 25 bases between. Germline loops: CDR1 MGHRA, CDR2 YSYEKL. This CDR3 spans 19 amino acids. This clonotype originated in a human donor in good health. Some libraries in this study had Jurkat cell RNA spiked in. The sequencing sample was made of naive CD8+ T cells from blood, with Jurkat cell RNA spiked in. Sample subset: FACS-sorted CD8+CD4-CCR7+CD45RA+ naive T cells. The V and J genes are TRBV4-1 and TRBJ1-2; weak D call: TRBD1 (5 bases). CDR3 nucleotide sequence: TGCGCCAGCAGCCAAGATAGGAATGTCGTCATGAGGGGCGAATATGGCTACACCTTC. Amino acid sequence: CASSQDRNVVMRGEYGYTF.